The 21 T cell receptor beta chains given below trace back to one sample, sequenced in a study of shared clonotypes between healthy human individuals. CD45RO-negative cells were positively selected for CCR7, leaving out terminally differentiated effector memory CD45RA+ cells. Produced via immunoSEQ multiplex PCR; TCRdb's table is partial and in-frame only. This sample has around 2,000,000 clones, with over 85% found just once. The sequencing sample was made of naive CD8+ T cells sorted from blood. The receptor set was obtained from a man between 18 and 35 years old in good health.

The chain has TRBV28 and TRBJ2-3; D remains ambiguous. Trimming took off 3 bases at V and 4 bases at J, with 8 bases between the two ends. The CDR3 totals 13 residues. Germline V CDR1 and CDR2: MDHEN, SYDVKM. For the CDR3, the DNA is TGTGCCAGCAGTTTCGGCGCGGCAGATACGCAGTATTTT. Protein sequence: CASSFGAADTQYF.

Details on this clone: The same CDR3 arises from other DNA sequences in this sample as well. The chain has TRBV27 and TRBJ2-7, with 8 positions matching TRBD1. The CDR3 extends over 14 amino acids. Germline CDR1 MNHEY, CDR2 SMNVEV (reference sequence). With V trimmed by 5 bases and J by 2 bases, 5 bases remained unmatched. CDR3 sequence reads: CASSRTGSPYEQYF. As DNA, the CDR3 is TGTGCCAGCAGTCGGACAGGGAGCCCCTACGAGCAGTACTTC.

The chain combines TRBV5-8 with TRBJ2-1; 7 positions match TRBD1. The junction had 11 bases not matched to a gene; V was cut back by 3 bases and J by 5 bases. The CDR3 runs to 16 residues. Per the germline V gene, CDR1 is SGHTS and CDR2 is YDEGEE. The CDR3 DNA sequence: TGTGCCAGCAGCTCACCGGGACAGAGATATAACAATGAGCAGTTCTTC. The encoded protein is CASSSPGQRYNNEQFF.

Details on this clone: Other DNA sequences in the same sample also yield this CDR3. The chain couples TRBV13 to TRBJ2-5; no reliable D call. V was clipped by 0 bases and J by 2 bases, with 7 bases between them. The CDR3 runs to 14 residues. In germline, CDR1 is PRHDT, CDR2 FYEKMQ (reference sequence). The CDR3 is CASSLGRLQETQYF. CDR3 nucleotides: TGTGCCAGCAGCTTAGGTCGTCTACAAGAGACCCAGTACTTC.

The chain uses TRBV21-1 and TRBJ2-7; TRBD2 is the table's D call, not checked against the DNA. TRBV21-1 is designated a pseudogene. The CDR3 spans 17 residues. The CDR3, as DNA: TGTGCCAGCAGCCCAGGGACTAGCGAGGAAGGTCCCTACGAGCAGTACTTC. It encodes CASSPGTSEEGPYEQYF.

The chain joins TRBV25-1 to TRBJ2-5; D remains ambiguous. The CDR3 totals 13 residues. The germline CDR1 and CDR2 sequences are MGHDK and SYGVNS. Between the trimmed V and J ends, which lost 3 bases and 2 bases, there was a span of 7 bases. This chain's CDR3 is CASSDPSQETQYF. In DNA, the CDR3 is TGTGCCAGCAGTGACCCAAGTCAAGAGACCCAGTACTTC.

The chain joins TRBV7-3 to TRBJ2-3, with 10 bases that match TRBD2. Germline loops: CDR1 SGHTA, CDR2 FQGTGA. The CDR3 runs 19 residues. V trimming: 1 base; J trimming: 0 bases; junction bases outside the gene matches: 10. In DNA form, the CDR3 reads TGTGCCAGCAGCTTAATCTCTAGCGGGGGCCGAGCCAGCACAGATACGCAGTATTTT. Its translation: CASSLISSGGRASTDTQYF.

The J gene is TRBJ2-2, the V gene TRBV5-1; D might be TRBD1 (5 bases). Germline loops: CDR1 SGHRS, CDR2 YFSETQ. V shed 1 base and J shed 5 bases, with 15 bases lying between them. CDR3 size: 16 residues. The CDR3 protein is CASSLSGEGATGELFF. The CDR3 DNA follows: TGCGCCAGCAGCTTGAGTGGGGAAGGGGCGACCGGGGAGCTGTTTTTT. Full variable domain (remainder filled in from reference TRBV5-1 and TRBJ2-2): KAGVTQTPRYLIKTRGQQVTLSCSPISGHRSVSWYQQTPGQGLQFLFEYFSETQRNKGNFPGRFSGRQFSNSRSEMNVSTLELGDSALYLCASSLSGEGATGELFFGEGSRLTVL.

This sequence joins TRBV27 and TRBJ2-5, with 9 bases matching TRBD1. This CDR3 contains 15 residues. The germline V gene encodes CDR1 MNHEY and CDR2 SMNVEV (reference sequence). Unmatched junction bases numbered 7, after V lost 3 bases and J lost 5 bases. The CDR3 reads CASSLTQGAWETQYF. The DNA for the CDR3 is TGTGCCAGCAGTTTGACACAGGGGGCATGGGAGACCCAGTACTTC.

This clone was seen just once. This chain joins TRBV21-1 and TRBJ2-7; the table's D gene call, TRBD2, was not cross checked with the DNA. TRBV21-1 is designated a pseudogene. The CDR3 totals 15 residues. The CDR3 protein is CASSESGLPVSEQYF. CDR3 bases: TGTGCCAGCAGCGAATCGGGACTGCCAGTGTCAGAGCAGTACTTC.

The chain combines TRBV25-1 with TRBJ2-2; maybe TRBD1 (6 bases). The V gene lost 5 bases and the J gene lost 3 bases, with 13 bases spanning the gap. Per the germline V gene, CDR1 is MGHDK and CDR2 is SYGVNS. This CDR3 has 15 amino acids. CDR3 sequence reads: CASSSSRGDTGELFF. Written as DNA, the CDR3 is TGTGCCAGCAGTTCATCCAGGGGCGACACCGGGGAGCTGTTTTTT.

This rearrangement joins TRBV18 to TRBJ2-7; 8 nucleotides match TRBD2. Germline trimming cut 1 base from V and 2 bases from J; bases unmatched to any gene: 13. CDR1 is KGHSH, CDR2 LQKENI, per germline. This CDR3 region has 18 residues. This chain's CDR3 is CASSPREEALADPYEQYF. In nucleotides, the CDR3 is TGTGCCAGCTCACCACGCGAAGAAGCACTAGCGGACCCCTACGAGCAGTACTTC.

The V and J genes are TRBV6-1 and TRBJ2-7; perhaps TRBD2 as D (5 bases). This CDR3 region has 13 residues. CDR1 and CDR2 (germline): MNHNS, SASEGT. The germline V and J ends were trimmed by 6 bases and 7 bases, with 16 bases remaining between them. The CDR3 DNA reads TGTGCCAGCAGAAGGACTGCCATGTATGAGCAGTACTTC. Translated, it gives CASRRTAMYEQYF.

The rearrangement joins TRBV6-4 to TRBJ1-6; 10 bases map to TRBD1. J was trimmed by 18 bases and V by 9 bases; bases with no gene match: 14. Germline loops: CDR1 MRHNA, CDR2 SNTAGT. The CDR3 covers 13 residues. In nucleotides, the CDR3 is TGTGCCAGGAAGACAGGGGGCGCTGGGATTCCCCACTTT. Its translation is CARKTGGAGIPHF.

This chain uses TRBV9 with TRBJ2-5, with unresolved D. The CDR3 sequence is 15 residues long. Germline loops: CDR1 SGDLS, CDR2 YYNGEE. Trimming removed 4 bases at V and 1 base at J, with 14 bases between. The CDR3: CASSPSAGVQETQYF. The CDR3 coding sequence is TGTGCCAGCAGCCCCTCTGCAGGAGTCCAAGAGACCCAGTACTTC.

The J gene is TRBJ1-4, the V gene TRBV4-1; 7 nucleotides agree with TRBD1. The trim removed 1 base at V and 0 bases at J, leaving 5 bases unmatched. Germline loops: CDR1 MGHRA, CDR2 YSYEKL. CDR3 length: 17 residues. CDR3 amino acids: CASSQVGQLATNEKLFF. CDR3 nucleotide sequence: TGCGCCAGCAGCCAAGTGGGACAGCTCGCAACTAATGAAAAACTGTTTTTT.

The chain uses TRBV30 and TRBJ1-2; D gene uncertain. The CDR3 is 11 amino acids. Germline V gene lookup returns CDR1 GTSNPN and CDR2 SVGIG (reference sequence). With 5 bases removed from V and 8 bases from J, the gap between germline ends came to 12 bases. The CDR3 DNA sequence: TGTGCCTGGTCTGAGGGCAGCGGCTACACCTTC. Its translation: CAWSEGSGYTF. Together with reference TRBV30 and TRBJ1-2, the CDR3 gives the full variable domain: SQTIHQWPATLVQPVGSPLSLECTVEGTSNPNLYWYRQAAGRGLQLLFYSVGIGQISSEVPQNLSASRPQDRQFILSSKKLLLSDSGFYLCAWSEGSGYTFGSGTRLTVV.

CDR3 bases: TGTGCCAGCAGCTTGGATGCGGGAGAGGGCGAGCAGTACTTC. This codes for CASSLDAGEGEQYF. The V and J genes are TRBV5-4 and TRBJ2-7; TRBD2 matches 7 bases. V dropped 0 bases and J dropped 6; count of bases not matched to a gene: 6. Germline lookup yields CDR1 SGHNT and CDR2 YYREEE (reference sequence). The CDR3 covers 14 residues.

Comment on this clone: The same CDR3 arises from other DNA sequences in this sample as well. The V gene is TRBV30, the J gene TRBJ1-1; possible D gene TRBD1, 5 bases. Germline loops: CDR1 GTSNPN, CDR2 SVGIG (reference sequence). V lost 2 bases, J lost 6 bases, and 7 bases lay in between. This CDR3 region has 11 residues. The CDR3 is CAWSQGPEAFF. In nucleotides, the CDR3 is TGTGCCTGGAGTCAGGGTCCTGAAGCTTTCTTT.

The chain recombines TRBV10-3 with TRBJ2-2; D is ambiguous. CDR1 is ENHRY, CDR2 SYGVKD, per germline. Trimming shortened V by 7 bases and J by 3 bases, and 6 bases separated the two germline ends. CDR3 length: 12 amino acids. The CDR3 DNA reads as TGTGCCATCATCCGTGACACCGGGGAGCTGTTTTTT. Its translation: CAIIRDTGELFF.

This CDR3 reads CASSTDYRGLDTGELFF. For the CDR3, the DNA is TGTGCCAGCAGCACCGACTACAGGGGGCTGGACACCGGGGAGCTGTTTTTT. V gene TRBV7-2 combines with J gene TRBJ2-2; 9 bases are a match to TRBD1. Unmatched junction bases numbered 10, after V lost 5 bases and J lost 3 bases. The CDR3 totals 17 residues. The germline V gene has CDR1 SGHTA and CDR2 FQGNSA.